The 23 T cell receptor beta chains listed next were all sequenced from one sample in a study of blood T cell repertoires in COVID-19. Clones were sequenced by immunoSEQ multiplex PCR, and TCRdb holds only the in-frame ones, with some missing. The table lists a few hundred thousand clones, more than 70% of them singletons. Sequencing was done on a sample of peripheral blood. These receptors all come from a man between 18 and 29 years old who had recovered from COVID-19.

The chain is built from TRBV7-2 and TRBJ2-2, with D maybe TRBD1 (7 bases). V was clipped by 5 bases and J by 6 bases, with 16 bases between them. Germline V gene sequence: CDR1 SGHTA, CDR2 FQGNSA. The CDR3 is made up of 15 amino acids. Here the CDR3 reads CASSRGTVSPGELFF. The CDR3 coding sequence is TGTGCCAGCAGCCGGGGGACAGTGTCACCCGGGGAGCTGTTTTTT.

This chain uses TRBV27 with TRBJ2-1, with TRBD2 matching 8 bases. This CDR3 spans 16 amino acids. V lost 0 bases to trimming and J lost 10 bases; unmatched junction nucleotides: 11. Germline-derived CDR1 and CDR2 are MNHEY and SMNVEV (reference sequence). The CDR3 DNA is TGTGCCAGCAGTTTATCGTTGCGGGAGGTCCTCAAAGAGCAGTTCTTC. It yields the protein CASSLSLREVLKEQFF.

The V gene is TRBV27, the J gene TRBJ2-7; TRBD2 matches at 8 bases. Germline-derived CDR1 and CDR2 are MNHEY and SMNVEV (reference sequence). The CDR3 contains 13 residues. J gave up 2 bases and V 7 bases, and 4 bases lay outside the gene matches. This CDR3 reads CASKEREPYEQYF. The CDR3 coding sequence is TGTGCCAGCAAGGAGCGGGAGCCCTACGAGCAGTACTTC.

The chain is built from TRBV9 and TRBJ1-2, with no clear D. Trimming removed 0 bases at V and 0 bases at J, with 9 bases between. This CDR3 is built from 15 residues. Germline assignment: CDR1 SGDLS and CDR2 YYNGEE. The CDR3 protein is CASSVGATPNYGYTF. Written as DNA, the CDR3 is TGTGCCAGCAGCGTAGGAGCAACTCCTAACTATGGCTACACCTTC.

The chain recombines TRBV6-5 with TRBJ1-1, with D perhaps matching TRBD1 (5 bases). V was shortened by 5 bases and J by 7 bases, with 14 bases between the two germline ends. CDR3 size: 13 residues. Germline CDR1 MNHEY, CDR2 SVGAGI. CDR3 residues: CASSMGGQGEAFF. In nucleotides, the CDR3 is TGTGCCAGCAGTATGGGGGGTCAAGGTGAAGCTTTCTTT.

The J gene is TRBJ2-1, the V gene TRBV7-8, with 8 bases matching TRBD2. Looked up from germline, CDR1 is SGHVS and CDR2 is FQNEAQ. CDR3 length equals 16 residues. V trimming: 0 bases; J trimming: 8 bases; junction bases outside the gene matches: 9. The CDR3 here is CASSLASGSGIYEQFF. The CDR3 bases are TGTGCCAGCAGCTTAGCGAGCGGGAGCGGGATATATGAGCAGTTCTTC.

This clone was recorded a few times. Other DNA sequences in this specimen translate into the identical CDR3. V is TRBV9 and J is TRBJ1-1, with no clear D. V lost 0 bases and J lost 1, with 4 bases in between. The CDR3 totals 13 residues. Germline CDR1 SGDLS, CDR2 YYNGEE. As DNA, the CDR3 is TGTGCCAGCAGCGTAGATCGGAACACTGAAGCTTTCTTT. Residues: CASSVDRNTEAFF.

The rearrangement links TRBV4-1 to TRBJ2-3, with 10 bases lining up with TRBD2. The CDR3 spans 19 residues. Per germline, CDR1 MGHRA and CDR2 YSYEKL. J gave up 2 bases and V 1 base, and 12 bases lay outside the gene matches. CDR3 sequence: CASSQVSVASGRSTDTQYF. In DNA, the CDR3 is TGCGCCAGCAGCCAAGTAAGTGTGGCTAGCGGGAGATCCACAGATACGCAGTATTTT.

This chain links TRBV7-2 with TRBJ2-1; 9 positions match TRBD2. Germline-derived CDR1 and CDR2 are SGHTA and FQGNSA. V lost 4 bases and J lost 6; bases outside the gene matches: 4. The CDR3 extends over 14 amino acids. The DNA for the CDR3 is TGTGCCAGCAGCTCTTCTAGCGGGGCCAATGAGCAGTTCTTC. Translated: CASSSSSGANEQFF. Drawing the rest from reference TRBV7-2 and TRBJ2-1, the complete variable domain is GAGVSQSPSNKVTEKGKDVELRCDPISGHTALYWYRQSLGQGLEFLIYFQGNSAPDKSGLPSDRFSAERTGGSVSTLTIQRTQQEDSAVYLCASSSSSGANEQFFGPGTRLTVL.

This chain connects TRBV29-1 to TRBJ2-1; TRBD2 aligns across 10 bases. This CDR3 has 13 amino acids. The V gene end was trimmed by 5 bases and the J gene end by 10 bases; junction bases not matched to a gene: 8. Per germline, CDR1 SQVTM and CDR2 ANQGSEA. DNA for the CDR3: TGCAGCGTTCTAGGACTAGCGGAGTTAGAGCAGTTCTTC. It is translated as CSVLGLAELEQFF.

This rearrangement joins TRBV7-7 to TRBJ2-2; no clear D. The CDR3 has 15 residues. Germline-derived CDR1 and CDR2 are SSHAT and FNYEAQ (reference sequence). Trimming removed 2 bases from V and 4 bases from J, with 11 bases in between. The CDR3 DNA reads TGTGCCAGCAGCTTACACGATTCGGGCACCGGGGAGCTGTTTTTT. Protein: CASSLHDSGTGELFF.

CDR3 protein: CASSLSGGEFYGYTF. The DNA of the CDR3 is TGCGCCAGCAGCTTATCGGGGGGAGAGTTTTATGGCTACACCTTC. The chain uses TRBV5-1 and TRBJ1-2, with a possible D match to TRBD1 (5 bases). The CDR3 length is 15 residues. Germline assignment: CDR1 SGHRS and CDR2 YFSETQ. The V gene lost 2 bases and the J gene lost 5 bases, with 16 bases spanning the gap.

The chain joins TRBV7-6 to TRBJ2-3; 8 bases agree with TRBD2. The CDR3 has 17 amino acids. V dropped 5 bases and J dropped 3; count of bases not matched to a gene: 13. Germline loops: CDR1 SGHVS, CDR2 FNYEAQ. CDR3 DNA: TGTGCCAGCAGCGGTCCTCTTGGCGGGAGGAGGACAGATACGCAGTATTTT. Its protein product is CASSGPLGGRRTDTQYF.

The genes are TRBV18 and TRBJ1-1, with 7 bases lining up with TRBD1. The CDR3 has 14 amino acids. Trimming cost V 4 bases and J 5 bases; bases outside gene matches: 7. Germline values: CDR1 KGHSH, CDR2 LQKENI. For the CDR3, the DNA is TGTGCCAGCTCACTTACAGGGGAAGGGACTGAAGCTTTCTTT. Protein sequence: CASSLTGEGTEAFF.

J is TRBJ1-3 and V is TRBV6-5; unclear D gene. V was shortened by 4 bases and J by 7 bases, with 11 bases between the two germline ends. Germline V gene data show CDR1 as MNHEY and CDR2 as SVGAGI. The CDR3 sequence is 13 residues long. In DNA form, the CDR3 reads TGTGCCAGCAGTTTCAAAGGCGGCAACACCATATATTTT. It codes for CASSFKGGNTIYF.

The CDR3 here is CASSASGGLTANEQFF. CDR3 sequence (DNA): TGCGCCAGCAGTGCCTCAGGGGGCCTTACGGCAAATGAGCAGTTCTTC. The chain combines TRBV10-2 with TRBJ2-1, with 8 nucleotides matching TRBD1. This CDR3 region has 16 residues. V trimming: 4 bases; J trimming: 7 bases; junction bases outside the gene matches: 12. The germline gives CDR1 WSHSY, CDR2 SAAADI.

The rearrangement uses TRBV5-1 and TRBJ2-5; 11 positions agree with TRBD2. CDR1 is SGHRS and CDR2 is YFSETQ in the germline V gene. The length of the CDR3 is 17 residues. Losses at the gene ends were 2 bases for V and 4 bases for J; bases not matched to a gene: 10. This chain's CDR3 is CASSFGLAGGDGETQYF. The CDR3 DNA is TGCGCCAGCAGCTTCGGGCTAGCGGGGGGAGATGGAGAGACCCAGTACTTC.

The chain has TRBV24-1 and TRBJ2-7, with D perhaps matching TRBD1 (5 bases). The germline V gene encodes CDR1 KGHDR and CDR2 SFDVKD. This CDR3 comprises 13 residues. The ends were cut back, 5 bases at V and 3 bases at J, with 10 bases in the middle. The DNA for the CDR3 is TGTGCCACCAGTGCATGGACAATCTACGAGCAGTACTTC. Translation gives CATSAWTIYEQYF.

This clone was counted a single time. The chain carries TRBV19 and TRBJ1-1, with D unresolved. The germline V gene encodes CDR1 LNHDA and CDR2 SQIVND (reference sequence). This CDR3 spans 15 amino acids. V lost 3 bases, J lost 1 base, and 12 bases lay in between. The chain's CDR3 is CASSMNSPPNTEAFF. The DNA of the CDR3 is TGTGCCAGTAGTATGAACAGCCCGCCGAACACTGAAGCTTTCTTT.

The CDR3, as DNA: TGTGCCAGCAGTTACTCCCCGGCAGGGGTTGGGTATGGCTACACCTTC. Its translation is CASSYSPAGVGYGYTF. This chain uses TRBV6-2 or TRBV6-3 with TRBJ1-2; D is possibly TRBD1 (6 bases). CDR3 size: 16 residues. Trimming left V 0 bases short and J 5 bases short, with 16 bases between. Germline V CDR1 and CDR2: MNHEY, SVGEGT.

CDR3 in amino acids: CASTRGTSGGATSTDTQYF. CDR3 bases: TGTGCCAGCACGAGGGGGACTAGCGGGGGGGCGACTAGCACAGATACGCAGTATTTT. The chain carries TRBV5-4 and TRBJ2-3; 16 nucleotides align to TRBD2. V shed 6 bases and J 0 bases; nucleotides not matched to a gene: 10. In germline, CDR1 is SGHNT, CDR2 YYREEE (reference sequence). The CDR3 length is 19 residues.

The CDR3 sequence is CASTGRRYEQYF. The CDR3 coding sequence is TGTGCCAGCACCGGCAGGCGTTACGAGCAGTACTTC. The rearrangement joins TRBV7-8 to TRBJ2-7, with D unresolved. CDR3 length: 12 residues. The V end lost 7 bases, the J end lost 4 bases, and 11 bases lay between the germline ends. Germline V gene lookup returns CDR1 SGHVS and CDR2 FQNEAQ.

This chain's CDR3 is CASRILSGQGVNEQFF. As DNA, the CDR3 is TGTGCCAGCAGAATCTTATCGGGACAGGGGGTCAATGAGCAGTTCTTC. This chain joins TRBV27 and TRBJ2-1, with 11 bases aligning to TRBD1. V shed 6 bases, J shed 6 bases, and the junction held 10 bases outside the gene matches. CDR3 length equals 16 residues. Germline V gene sequence: CDR1 MNHEY, CDR2 SMNVEV (reference sequence).